This paragraph covers one T cell receptor beta chain sequence. Its target is not known. This entry is derived from a study of somatic mutations in cytotoxic T cells in rheumatoid arthritis. Study-wide context: Flow sorting of some V beta antibody-stained T cells reached nearly 100% purity, with V beta1+ cells also TCRB-sequenced. Whole-study findings and limits: Multiple comparisons were not accounted for in the slight TRBV07 underrepresentation seen in rheumatoid arthritis patients. Antigens targeted by the expanded CD8+ clones were unknown. The study found CD8+ clonality increased with age in rheumatoid arthritis patients, not healthy controls.

Germline CDR1 is MNHEY and CDR2 is SMNVEV (reference sequence). The ends were cut back, 4 bases at V and 7 bases at J, with 20 bases in the middle. The CDR3 covers 16 residues. Here immunoSEQ multiplex PCR was the method, and the copy in TCRdb shows in-frame clones only, minus some. The sample contains 12,000 to 15,000 clones, 85% to 95% of which appear only once. Sequenced sample: CD4+ T cells sorted from blood. The receptor was isolated from an older man with rheumatoid arthritis. The V and J genes are TRBV27 and TRBJ2-1, with D maybe TRBD2 (7 bases). The CDR3: CASSSVTGRGRNEQFF. For the CDR3, the DNA is TGTGCCAGCAGTTCTGTAACAGGGAGGGGTAGAAATGAGCAGTTCTTC.